This T cell receptor beta chain was documented in a study of radiotherapy plus CTLA-4 blockade in lung cancer. A note on this clone: The antigen is not known.

People whose metastatic non-small-cell lung cancer was chemo-refractory got focal radiation along with CTLA-4 blockade by ipilimumab. Germline values: CDR1 MNHNS, CDR2 SASEGT. CDR3 length: 11 residues. J gave up 8 bases and V 5 bases, and 1 base lay outside the gene matches. This table comes from immunoSEQ multiplex PCR, and its TCRdb copy is limited to in-frame clones, with some not included. The data contain under 65,000 clones, approximately 82% of them singletons. The study's findings and limits: Early blood T cell clone dynamics reportedly forecast response best, with interferon-beta.

This sequence originates from a human donor with non-small cell lung cancer whose response to radiotherapy plus ipilimumab could not be evaluated. The chain combines TRBV6-1 with TRBJ1-1; 8 bases map to TRBD1. Sample: peripheral blood, taken from a patient treated with radiotherapy plus ipilimumab. The DNA for the CDR3 is TGTGCCAGCAGTAGGGACAGGGAAGCTTTCTTT. Its protein is CASSRDREAFF.